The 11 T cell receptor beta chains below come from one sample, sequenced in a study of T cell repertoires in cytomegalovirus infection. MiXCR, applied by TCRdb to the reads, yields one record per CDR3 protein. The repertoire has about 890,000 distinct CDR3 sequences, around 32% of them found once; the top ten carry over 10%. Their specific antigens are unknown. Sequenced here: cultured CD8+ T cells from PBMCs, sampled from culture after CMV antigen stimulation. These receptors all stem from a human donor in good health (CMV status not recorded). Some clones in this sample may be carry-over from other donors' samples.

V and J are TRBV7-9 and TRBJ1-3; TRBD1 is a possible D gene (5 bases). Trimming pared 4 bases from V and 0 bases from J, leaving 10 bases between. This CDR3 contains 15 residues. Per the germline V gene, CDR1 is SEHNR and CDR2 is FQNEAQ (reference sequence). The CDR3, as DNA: TGTGCCAGCAGCTCCCCGGGGGGCTCTGGAAACACCATATATTTT. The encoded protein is CASSSPGGSGNTIYF.

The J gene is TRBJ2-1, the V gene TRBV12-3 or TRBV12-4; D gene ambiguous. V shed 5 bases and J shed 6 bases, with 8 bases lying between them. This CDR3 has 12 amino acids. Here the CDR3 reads CASSIQLNEQFF. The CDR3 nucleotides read TGTGCCAGCAGTATACAGCTCAATGAGCAGTTCTTC.

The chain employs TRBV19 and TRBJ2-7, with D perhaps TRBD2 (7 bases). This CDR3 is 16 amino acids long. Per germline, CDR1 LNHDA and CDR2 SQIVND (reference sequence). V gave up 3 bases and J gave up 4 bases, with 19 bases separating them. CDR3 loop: CASSISGGNGGYEQYF. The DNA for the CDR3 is TGTGCCAGTAGTATCTCGGGGGGCAATGGCGGATACGAGCAGTACTTC.

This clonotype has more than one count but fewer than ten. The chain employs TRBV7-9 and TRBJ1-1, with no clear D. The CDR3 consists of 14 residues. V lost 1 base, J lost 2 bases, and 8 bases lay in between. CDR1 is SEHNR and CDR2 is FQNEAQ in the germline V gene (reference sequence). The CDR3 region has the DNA TGTGCCAGCAGCTTAGATTATCTTAACACTGAAGCTTTCTTT. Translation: CASSLDYLNTEAFF.

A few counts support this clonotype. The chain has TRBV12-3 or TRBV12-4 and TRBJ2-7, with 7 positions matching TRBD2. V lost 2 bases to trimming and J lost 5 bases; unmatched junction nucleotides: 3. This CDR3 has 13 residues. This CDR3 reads CASSLHGRDEQYV. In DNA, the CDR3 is TGTGCCAGCAGTTTACATGGGAGGGACGAGCAGTACGTC.

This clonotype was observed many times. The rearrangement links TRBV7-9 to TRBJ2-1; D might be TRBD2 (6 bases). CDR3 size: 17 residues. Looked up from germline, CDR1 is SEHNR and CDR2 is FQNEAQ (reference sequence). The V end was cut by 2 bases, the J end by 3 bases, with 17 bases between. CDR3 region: CASSLSDVGGDYNEQFF. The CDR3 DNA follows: TGTGCCAGCAGCTTAAGTGACGTCGGCGGGGACTACAATGAGCAGTTCTTC.

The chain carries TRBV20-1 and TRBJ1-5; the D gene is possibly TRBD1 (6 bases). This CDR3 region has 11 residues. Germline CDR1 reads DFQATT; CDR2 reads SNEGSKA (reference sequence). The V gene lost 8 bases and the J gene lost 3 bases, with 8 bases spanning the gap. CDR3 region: CSTGINQPQHF. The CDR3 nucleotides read TGCAGTACAGGGATCAATCAGCCCCAGCATTTT.

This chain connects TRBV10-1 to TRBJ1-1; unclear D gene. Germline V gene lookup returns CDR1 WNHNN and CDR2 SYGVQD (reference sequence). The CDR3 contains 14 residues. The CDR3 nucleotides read TGCGTCCCAGCTTGTCCCGTCGTGAACACTGAAGCTTTCTTT. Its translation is CVPACPVVNTEAFF.

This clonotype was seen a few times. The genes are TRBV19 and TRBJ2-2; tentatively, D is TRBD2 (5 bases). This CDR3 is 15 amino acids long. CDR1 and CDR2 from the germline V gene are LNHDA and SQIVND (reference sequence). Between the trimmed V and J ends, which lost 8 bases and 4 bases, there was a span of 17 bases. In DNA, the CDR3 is TGTGCCAGTTGGGGTCGGGGTTTGGTCACCGGGGAGCTGTTTTTT. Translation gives CASWGRGLVTGELFF.

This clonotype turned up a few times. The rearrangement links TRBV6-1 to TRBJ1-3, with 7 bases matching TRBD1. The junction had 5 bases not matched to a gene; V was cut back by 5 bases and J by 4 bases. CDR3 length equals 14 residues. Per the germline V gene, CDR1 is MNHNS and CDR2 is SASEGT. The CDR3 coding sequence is TGTGCCAGCAGTTCGGGACAGTGGGGAAACACCATATATTTT. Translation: CASSSGQWGNTIYF.

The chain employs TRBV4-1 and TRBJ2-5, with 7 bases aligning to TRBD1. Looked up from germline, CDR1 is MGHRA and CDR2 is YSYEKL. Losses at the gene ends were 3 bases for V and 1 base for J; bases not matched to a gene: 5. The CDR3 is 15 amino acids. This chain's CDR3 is CASSHYGTVQETQYF. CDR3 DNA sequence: TGCGCCAGCAGCCACTACGGGACAGTCCAAGAGACCCAGTACTTC.